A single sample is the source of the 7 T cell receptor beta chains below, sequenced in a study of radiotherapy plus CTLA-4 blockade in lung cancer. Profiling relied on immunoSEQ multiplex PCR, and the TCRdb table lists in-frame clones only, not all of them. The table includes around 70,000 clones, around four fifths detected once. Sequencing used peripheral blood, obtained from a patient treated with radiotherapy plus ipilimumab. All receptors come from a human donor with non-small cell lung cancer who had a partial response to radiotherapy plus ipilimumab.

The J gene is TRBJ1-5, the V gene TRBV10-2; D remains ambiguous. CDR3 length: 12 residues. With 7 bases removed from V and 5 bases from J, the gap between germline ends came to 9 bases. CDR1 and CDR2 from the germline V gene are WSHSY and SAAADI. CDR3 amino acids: CASTGGDQPQHF. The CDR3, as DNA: TGCGCCAGCACCGGCGGGGATCAGCCCCAGCATTTT.

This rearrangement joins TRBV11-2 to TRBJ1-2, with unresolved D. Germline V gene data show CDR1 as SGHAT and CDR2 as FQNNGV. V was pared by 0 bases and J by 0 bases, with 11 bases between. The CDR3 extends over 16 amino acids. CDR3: CASSLEPTRANYGYTF. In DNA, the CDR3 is TGTGCCAGCAGCTTAGAGCCCACCCGAGCTAACTATGGCTACACCTTC.

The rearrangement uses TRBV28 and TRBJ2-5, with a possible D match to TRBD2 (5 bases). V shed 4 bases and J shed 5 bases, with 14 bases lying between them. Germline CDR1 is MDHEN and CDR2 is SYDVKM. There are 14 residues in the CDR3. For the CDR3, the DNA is TGTGCCAGCAGTTCGACGGACTGGGCGGAGACCCAGTACTTC. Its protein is CASSSTDWAETQYF. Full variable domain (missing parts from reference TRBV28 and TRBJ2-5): DVKVTQSSRYLVKRTGEKVFLECVQDMDHENMFWYRQDPGLGLRLIYFSYDVKMKEKGDIPEGYSVSREKKERFSLILESASTNQTSMYLCASSSTDWAETQYFGPGTRLLVL.

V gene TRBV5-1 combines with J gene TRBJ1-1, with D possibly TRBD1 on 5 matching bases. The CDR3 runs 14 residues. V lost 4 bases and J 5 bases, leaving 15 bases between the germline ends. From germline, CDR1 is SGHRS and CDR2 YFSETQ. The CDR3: CASSPGDVKTEAFF. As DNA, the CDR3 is TGCGCCAGCAGCCCGGGGGATGTTAAGACTGAAGCTTTCTTT.

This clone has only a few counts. The CDR3 bases are TGTGCCAGCAGTCGCCCGGGACGGGGAGGAGGGTACGAGCAGTACTTC. Translating it yields CASSRPGRGGGYEQYF. This chain connects TRBV27 to TRBJ2-7, with a weak D call TRBD2 (6 bases). The CDR3 loop spans 16 amino acids. Germline assignment: CDR1 MNHEY and CDR2 SMNVEV (reference sequence). Between the trimmed V and J ends, which lost 5 bases and 4 bases, there was a span of 21 bases.

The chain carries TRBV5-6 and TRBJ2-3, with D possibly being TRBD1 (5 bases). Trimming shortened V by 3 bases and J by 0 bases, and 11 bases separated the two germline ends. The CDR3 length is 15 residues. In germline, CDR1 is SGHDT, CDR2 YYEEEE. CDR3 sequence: CASSSDRSSTDTQYF. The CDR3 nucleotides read TGTGCCAGCAGCTCTGACAGATCTAGCACAGATACGCAGTATTTT.

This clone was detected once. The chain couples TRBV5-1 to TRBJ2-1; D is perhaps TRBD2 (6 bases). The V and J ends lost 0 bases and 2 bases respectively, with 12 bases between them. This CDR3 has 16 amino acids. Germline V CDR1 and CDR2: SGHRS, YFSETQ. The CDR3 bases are TGCGCCAGCAGCTTGGCCTACGGGAGAGCCTACAATGAGCAGTTCTTC. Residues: CASSLAYGRAYNEQFF.